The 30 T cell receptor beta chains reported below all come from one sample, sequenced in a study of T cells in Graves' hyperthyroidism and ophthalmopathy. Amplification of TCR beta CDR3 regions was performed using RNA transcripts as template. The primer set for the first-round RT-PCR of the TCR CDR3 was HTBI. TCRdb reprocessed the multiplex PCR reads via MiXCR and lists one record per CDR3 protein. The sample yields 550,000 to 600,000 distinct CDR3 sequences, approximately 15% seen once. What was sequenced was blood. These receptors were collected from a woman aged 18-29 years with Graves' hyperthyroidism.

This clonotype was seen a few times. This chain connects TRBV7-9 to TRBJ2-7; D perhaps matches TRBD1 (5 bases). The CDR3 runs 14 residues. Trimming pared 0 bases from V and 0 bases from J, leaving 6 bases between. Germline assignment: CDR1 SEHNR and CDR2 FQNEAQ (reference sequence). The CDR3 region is CASSLADNSYEQYF. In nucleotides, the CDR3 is TGTGCCAGCAGCTTAGCGGACAACTCCTACGAGCAGTACTTC.

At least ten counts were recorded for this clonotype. The CDR3 bases are TGTGCCAGCAGCCCCCGAACAGACTGGGACGAGCAGTACTTC. Amino acids: CASSPRTDWDEQYF. The chain combines TRBV7-2 with TRBJ2-7; D remains unclear. V shed 5 bases and J shed 5 bases, with 16 bases lying between them. Germline values: CDR1 SGHTA, CDR2 FQGNSA. The CDR3 contains 14 residues.

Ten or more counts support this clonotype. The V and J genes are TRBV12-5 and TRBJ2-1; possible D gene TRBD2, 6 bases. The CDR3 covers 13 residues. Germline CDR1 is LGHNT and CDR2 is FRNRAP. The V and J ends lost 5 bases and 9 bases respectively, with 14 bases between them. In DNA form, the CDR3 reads TGTGCTAGTGGTCCCGGGCCGCGGGGTGAGCAGTTCTTC. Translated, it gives CASGPGPRGEQFF.

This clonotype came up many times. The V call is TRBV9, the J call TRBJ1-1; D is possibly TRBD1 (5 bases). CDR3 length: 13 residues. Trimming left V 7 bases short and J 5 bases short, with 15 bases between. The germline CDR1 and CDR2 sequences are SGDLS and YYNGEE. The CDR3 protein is CASGRGLKTEAFF. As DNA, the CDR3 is TGTGCCAGCGGAAGGGGACTTAAAACTGAAGCTTTCTTT.

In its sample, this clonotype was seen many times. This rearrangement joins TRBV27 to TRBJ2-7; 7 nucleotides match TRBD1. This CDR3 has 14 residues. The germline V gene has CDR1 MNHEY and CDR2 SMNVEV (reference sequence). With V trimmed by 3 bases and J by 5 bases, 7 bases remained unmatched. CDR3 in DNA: TGTGCCAGCAGTTTTAGGGGGCGCCAAGACGAGCAGTACTTC. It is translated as CASSFRGRQDEQYF.

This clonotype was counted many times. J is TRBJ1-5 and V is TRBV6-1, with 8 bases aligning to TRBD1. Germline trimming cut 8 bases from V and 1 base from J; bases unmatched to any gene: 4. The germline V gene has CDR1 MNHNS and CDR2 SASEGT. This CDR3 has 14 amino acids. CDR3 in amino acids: CASLDRVSNQPQHF. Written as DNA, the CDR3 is TGTGCCAGCTTGGACAGGGTGAGCAATCAGCCCCAGCATTTT.

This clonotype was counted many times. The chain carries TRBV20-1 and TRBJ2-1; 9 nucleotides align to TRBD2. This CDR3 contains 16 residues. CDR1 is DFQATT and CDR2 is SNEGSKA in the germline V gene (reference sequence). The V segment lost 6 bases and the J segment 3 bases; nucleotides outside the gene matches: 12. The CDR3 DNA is TGCAGTGCCAGCCCCTTCCTAGCGGGGTTCTACAATGAGCAGTTCTTC. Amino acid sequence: CSASPFLAGFYNEQFF.

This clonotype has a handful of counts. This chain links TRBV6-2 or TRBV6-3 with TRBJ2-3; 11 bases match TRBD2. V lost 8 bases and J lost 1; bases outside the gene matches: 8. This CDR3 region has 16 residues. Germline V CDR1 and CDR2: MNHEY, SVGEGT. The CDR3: CASLSSGGRGTDTQYF. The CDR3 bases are TGTGCCAGCCTCTCTAGCGGGGGGCGTGGCACAGATACGCAGTATTTT.

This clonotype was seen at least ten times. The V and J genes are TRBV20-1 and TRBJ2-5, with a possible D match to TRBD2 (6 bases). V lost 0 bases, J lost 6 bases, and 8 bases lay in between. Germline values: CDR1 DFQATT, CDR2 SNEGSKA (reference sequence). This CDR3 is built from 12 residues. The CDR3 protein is CSAREGGKTQYF. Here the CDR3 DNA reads TGCAGTGCTAGAGAGGGCGGGAAGACCCAGTACTTC.

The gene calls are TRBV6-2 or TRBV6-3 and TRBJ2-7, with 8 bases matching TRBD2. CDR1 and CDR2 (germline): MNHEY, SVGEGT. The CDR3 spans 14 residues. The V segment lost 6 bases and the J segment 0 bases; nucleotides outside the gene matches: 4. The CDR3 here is CASRHLAGSYEQYF. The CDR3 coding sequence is TGTGCCAGCAGACATCTAGCGGGCTCCTACGAGCAGTACTTC.

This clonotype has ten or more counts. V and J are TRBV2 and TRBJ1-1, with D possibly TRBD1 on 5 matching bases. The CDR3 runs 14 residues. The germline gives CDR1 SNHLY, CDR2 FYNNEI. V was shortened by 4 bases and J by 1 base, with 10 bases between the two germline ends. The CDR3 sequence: CASSARTSNTEAFF. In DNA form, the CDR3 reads TGTGCCAGCAGTGCCCGGACATCGAACACTGAAGCTTTCTTT.

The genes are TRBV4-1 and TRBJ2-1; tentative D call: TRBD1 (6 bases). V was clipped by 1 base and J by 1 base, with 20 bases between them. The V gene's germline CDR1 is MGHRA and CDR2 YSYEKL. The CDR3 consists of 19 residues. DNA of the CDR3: TGCGCCAGCAGCCAAGTCGTCCCGTCACAGGGAACGTCCTACAATGAGCAGTTCTTC. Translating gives CASSQVVPSQGTSYNEQFF.

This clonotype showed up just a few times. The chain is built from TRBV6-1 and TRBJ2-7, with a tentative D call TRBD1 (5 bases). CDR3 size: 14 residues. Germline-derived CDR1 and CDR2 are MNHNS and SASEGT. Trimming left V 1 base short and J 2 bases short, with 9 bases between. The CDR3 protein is CASSEVRGTYEQYF. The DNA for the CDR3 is TGTGCCAGCAGTGAAGTAAGGGGTACCTACGAGCAGTACTTC.

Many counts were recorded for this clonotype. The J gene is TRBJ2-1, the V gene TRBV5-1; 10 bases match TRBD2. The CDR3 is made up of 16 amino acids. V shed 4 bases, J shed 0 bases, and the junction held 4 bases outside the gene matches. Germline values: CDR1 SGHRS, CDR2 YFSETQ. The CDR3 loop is CASSPTSGFSYNEQFF. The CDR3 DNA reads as TGCGCCAGCAGCCCGACTAGCGGGTTCTCCTACAATGAGCAGTTCTTC.

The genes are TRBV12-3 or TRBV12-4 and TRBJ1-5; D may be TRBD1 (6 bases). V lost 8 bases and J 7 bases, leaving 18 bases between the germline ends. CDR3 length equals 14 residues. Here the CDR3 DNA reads TGTGCCAGCGGACGAAGGGGGGCTGAGCAGCCCCAGCATTTT. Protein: CASGRRGAEQPQHF.

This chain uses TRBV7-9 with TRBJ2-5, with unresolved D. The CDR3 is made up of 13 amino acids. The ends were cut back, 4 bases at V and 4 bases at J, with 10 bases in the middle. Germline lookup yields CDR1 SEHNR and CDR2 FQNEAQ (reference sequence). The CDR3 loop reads CASSSHSGETQYF. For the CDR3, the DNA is TGTGCCAGCAGCTCTCATAGTGGAGAGACCCAGTACTTC.

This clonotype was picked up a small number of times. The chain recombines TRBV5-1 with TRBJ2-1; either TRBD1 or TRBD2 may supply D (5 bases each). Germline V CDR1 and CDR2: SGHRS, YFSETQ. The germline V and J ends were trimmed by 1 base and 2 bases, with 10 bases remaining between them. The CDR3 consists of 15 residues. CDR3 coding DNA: TGCGCCAGCAGCTTGATGTGGGGGACCTACAATGAGCAGTTCTTC. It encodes CASSLMWGTYNEQFF.

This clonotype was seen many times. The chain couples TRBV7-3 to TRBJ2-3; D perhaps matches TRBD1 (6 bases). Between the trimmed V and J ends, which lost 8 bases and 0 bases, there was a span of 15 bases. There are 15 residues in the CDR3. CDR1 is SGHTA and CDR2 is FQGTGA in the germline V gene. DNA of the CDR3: TGTGCCAGCGCGGCAGGGGAAACTAGCACAGATACGCAGTATTTT. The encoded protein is CASAAGETSTDTQYF.

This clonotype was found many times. The CDR3 here is CASSEGSYSGNTIYF. The CDR3 DNA reads as TGTGCCAGCAGTGAAGGGTCGTACTCTGGAAACACCATATATTTT. This rearrangement joins TRBV2 to TRBJ1-3; D uncertain. Trimming shortened V by 1 base and J by 0 bases, and 7 bases separated the two germline ends. This CDR3 is 15 amino acids long. The germline CDR1 and CDR2 sequences are SNHLY and FYNNEI.

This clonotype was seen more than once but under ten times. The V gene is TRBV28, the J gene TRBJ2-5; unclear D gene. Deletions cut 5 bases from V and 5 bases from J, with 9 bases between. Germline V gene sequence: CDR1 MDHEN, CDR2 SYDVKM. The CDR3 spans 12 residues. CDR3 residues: CASSPPVETQYF. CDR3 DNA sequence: TGTGCCAGCAGTCCCCCGGTGGAGACCCAGTACTTC.

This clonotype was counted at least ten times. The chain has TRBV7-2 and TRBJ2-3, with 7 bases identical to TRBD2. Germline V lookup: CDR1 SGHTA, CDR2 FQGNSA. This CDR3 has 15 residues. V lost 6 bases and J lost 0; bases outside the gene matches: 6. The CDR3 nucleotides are TGTGCCAGCAGTCCACTAGCGACTAGCACAGATACGCAGTATTTT. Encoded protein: CASSPLATSTDTQYF.

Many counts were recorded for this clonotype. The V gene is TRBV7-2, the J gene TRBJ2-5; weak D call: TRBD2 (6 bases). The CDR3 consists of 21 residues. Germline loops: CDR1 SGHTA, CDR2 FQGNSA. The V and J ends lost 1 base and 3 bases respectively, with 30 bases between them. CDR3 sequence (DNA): TGTGCCAGCAGCTTAGGGGCCAGGGCTTTTGTGTGGGCTAGCGAAAAAGAGACCCAGTACTTC. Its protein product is CASSLGARAFVWASEKETQYF.

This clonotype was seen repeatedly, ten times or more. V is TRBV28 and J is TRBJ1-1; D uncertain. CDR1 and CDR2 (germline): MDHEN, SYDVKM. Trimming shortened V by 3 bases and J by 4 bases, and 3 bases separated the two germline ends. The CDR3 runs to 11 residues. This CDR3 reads CASSFTTEAFF. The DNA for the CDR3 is TGTGCCAGCAGTTTTACCACTGAAGCTTTCTTT.

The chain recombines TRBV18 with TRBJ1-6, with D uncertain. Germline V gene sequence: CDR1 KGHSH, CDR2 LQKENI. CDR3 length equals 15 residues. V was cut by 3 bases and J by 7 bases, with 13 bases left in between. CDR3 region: CASSPLTDGNSPLHF. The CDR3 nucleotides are TGTGCCAGCTCACCTCTGACGGACGGCAATTCACCCCTCCACTTT. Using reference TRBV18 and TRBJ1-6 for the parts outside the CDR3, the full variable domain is NAGVMQNPRHLVRRRGQEARLRCSPMKGHSHVYWYRQLPEEGLKFMVYLQKENIIDESGMPKERFSAEFPKEGPSILRIQQVVRGDSAAYFCASSPLTDGNSPLHFGNGTRLTVT.

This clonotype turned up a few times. In nucleotides, the CDR3 is TGTGCCAGCAGCTTAGGAGGGCGAAAGGGTTCACCCTACGAGCAGTACTTC. Translation gives CASSLGGRKGSPYEQYF. The chain recombines TRBV13 with TRBJ2-7, with D hard to call. Germline loops: CDR1 PRHDT, CDR2 FYEKMQ (reference sequence). The CDR3 has 17 amino acids. Trimming pared 0 bases from V and 2 bases from J, leaving 17 bases between. The complete variable domain, with remaining parts taken from reference TRBV13 and TRBJ2-7, reads AAGVIQSPRHLIKEKRETATLKCYPIPRHDTVYWYQQGPGQDPQFLISFYEKMQSDKGSIPDRFSAQQFSDYHSELNMSSLELGDSALYFCASSLGGRKGSPYEQYFGPGTRLTVT.

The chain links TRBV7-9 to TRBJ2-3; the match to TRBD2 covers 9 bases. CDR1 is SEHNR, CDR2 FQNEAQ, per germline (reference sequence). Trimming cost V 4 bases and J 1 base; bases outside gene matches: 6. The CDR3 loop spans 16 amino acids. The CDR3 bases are TGTGCCAGCAGCTATATAGCGGGAGCTGGCACAGATACGCAGTATTTT. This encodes CASSYIAGAGTDTQYF.

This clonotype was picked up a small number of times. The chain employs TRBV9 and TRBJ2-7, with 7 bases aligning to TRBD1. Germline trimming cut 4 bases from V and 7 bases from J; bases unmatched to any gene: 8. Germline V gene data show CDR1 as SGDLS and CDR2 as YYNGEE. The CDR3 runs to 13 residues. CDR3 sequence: CASSISTGEEQYF. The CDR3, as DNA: TGTGCCAGCAGCATAAGTACAGGGGAAGAGCAGTACTTC. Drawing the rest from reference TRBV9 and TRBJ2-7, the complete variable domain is DSGVTQTPKHLITATGQRVTLRCSPRSGDLSVYWYQQSLDQGLQFLIQYYNGEERAKGNILERFSAQQFPDLHSELNLSSLELGDSALYFCASSISTGEEQYFGPGTRLTVT.

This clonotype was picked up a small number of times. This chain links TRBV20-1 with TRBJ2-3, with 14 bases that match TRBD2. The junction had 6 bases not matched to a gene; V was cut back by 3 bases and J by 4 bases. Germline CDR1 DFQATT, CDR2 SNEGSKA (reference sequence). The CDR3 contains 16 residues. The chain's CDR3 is CSASYGLAGGADTQYF. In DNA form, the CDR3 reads TGCAGTGCTAGCTACGGACTAGCGGGAGGCGCAGATACGCAGTATTTT.

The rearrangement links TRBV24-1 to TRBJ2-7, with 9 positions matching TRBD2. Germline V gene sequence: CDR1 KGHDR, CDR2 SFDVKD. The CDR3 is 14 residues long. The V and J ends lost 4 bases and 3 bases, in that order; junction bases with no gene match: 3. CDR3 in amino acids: CATSDVTSGYEQYF. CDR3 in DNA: TGTGCCACCAGTGACGTGACTAGCGGCTACGAGCAGTACTTC.

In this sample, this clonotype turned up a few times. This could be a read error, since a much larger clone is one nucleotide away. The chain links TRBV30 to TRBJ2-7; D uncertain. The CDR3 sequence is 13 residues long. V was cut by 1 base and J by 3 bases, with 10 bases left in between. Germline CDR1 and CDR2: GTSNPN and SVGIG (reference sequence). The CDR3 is CAWSGATNYEQYF. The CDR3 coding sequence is TGTGCCTGGAGTGGGGCCACCAACTACGAGCAGTACTTC.